This is a list of T cell receptor beta chains from one sample in a study of PD-L1 blockade in urothelial cancer. Sequenced by immunoSEQ multiplex PCR; TCRdb stores in-frame clones only, minus some. The repertoire has approximately 71,000 clones, around 83% of them found once; the top ten carry approximately 9.2%. The starting material was PBMCs, obtained around atezolizumab (anti-PD-L1) treatment. Receptors were obtained from a woman in her seventies with urothelial cancer. Each CDR3 is given with its conserved first and last residue. Fields, in order: CDR3 DNA, CDR3 protein, J gene, V gene, D gene, clone size. The D gene is left open where the match is weak. The size of a clone is reported for some rows only, either as once, few or many, or as a class for expanded clones.

cdr3_nt: TGTGCCAGCTCACCAAAGCAGGGGGCGAACACCGGGGAGCTGTTTTTT
cdr3_aa: CASSPKQGANTGELFF
j_call: TRBJ2-2
v_call: TRBV18
d_call: TRBD1
clone_size: NA

cdr3_nt: TGCGCCAGCAGCTTGGCAACCGGGACAGGCTCTGGAAACACCATATATTTT
cdr3_aa: CASSLATGTGSGNTIYF
j_call: TRBJ1-3
v_call: TRBV5-1
d_call: TRBD1
clone_size: once

cdr3_nt: TGCAGCGTTGGAGGGAGCGGTGAAGCTTTCTTT
cdr3_aa: CSVGGSGEAFF
j_call: TRBJ1-1
v_call: TRBV29-1
d_call: NA
clone_size: NA

cdr3_nt: TGTGCCAGCAGTCCCCACAGGGACACTGAAGCTTTCTTT
cdr3_aa: CASSPHRDTEAFF
j_call: TRBJ1-1
v_call: TRBV28
d_call: NA
clone_size: NA

cdr3_nt: TGTGCCAGCAGCTTGGGTAGCCTATTAACCTACGAGCAGTACTTC
cdr3_aa: CASSLGSLLTYEQYF
j_call: TRBJ2-7
v_call: TRBV5-6
d_call: NA
clone_size: NA

cdr3_nt: TGTGCCAGCAGTGGACAGGGGGAATTTTATGAGCAGTTCTTC
cdr3_aa: CASSGQGEFYEQFF
j_call: TRBJ2-1
v_call: TRBV2
d_call: TRBD1
clone_size: NA

cdr3_nt: TGTGCCAGCACCAAACCGACAGGTTCGAACTATGGCTACACCTTC
cdr3_aa: CASTKPTGSNYGYTF
j_call: TRBJ1-2
v_call: TRBV6-1
d_call: NA
clone_size: NA

cdr3_nt: TGCAGCGTTGCAGCGCAGTGGGGCACAGATACGCAGTATTTT
cdr3_aa: CSVAAQWGTDTQYF
j_call: TRBJ2-3
v_call: TRBV29-1
d_call: NA
clone_size: NA

cdr3_nt: TGTGCCAGCAGTTTACCCGACAGGGTTTCCTACAATGAGCAGTTCTTC
cdr3_aa: CASSLPDRVSYNEQFF
j_call: TRBJ2-1
v_call: TRBV28
d_call: TRBD1
clone_size: NA

cdr3_nt: TGTGCCAGCAGTCGCCCAGGGGTCCATGAGCAGTTCTTC
cdr3_aa: CASSRPGVHEQFF
j_call: TRBJ2-1
v_call: TRBV6-5
d_call: NA
clone_size: NA

cdr3_nt: TGTGCCAGCACTCCGGGCCCAGCGGGAGAGGAACTGTTTTTT
cdr3_aa: CASTPGPAGEELFF
j_call: TRBJ1-4
v_call: TRBV11-2
d_call: NA
clone_size: NA

cdr3_nt: TGCAGCGTTGCGGACAGTCCAGATACGCAGTATTTT
cdr3_aa: CSVADSPDTQYF
j_call: TRBJ2-3
v_call: TRBV29-1
d_call: NA
clone_size: once

cdr3_nt: TGTGCCAGCACCCGTCCTGGACTAGCGGGTACCGGGGAGCTGTTTTTT
cdr3_aa: CASTRPGLAGTGELFF
j_call: TRBJ2-2
v_call: TRBV7-2
d_call: TRBD2
clone_size: once

cdr3_nt: TGTGCCAGCAGCTTGTCGGGAGTGGAAGGAAACACCATATATTTT
cdr3_aa: CASSLSGVEGNTIYF
j_call: TRBJ1-3
v_call: TRBV11-2
d_call: NA
clone_size: NA

cdr3_nt: TGTGCCAGCAGTGAAGCGCCCCCAGGGGTGTATGGCTACACCTTC
cdr3_aa: CASSEAPPGVYGYTF
j_call: TRBJ1-2
v_call: TRBV2
d_call: NA
clone_size: NA

cdr3_nt: TGTGCCAGCAGTGAATCAACAGGGTTTCAGCCCCAGCATTTT
cdr3_aa: CASSESTGFQPQHF
j_call: TRBJ1-5
v_call: TRBV2
d_call: NA
clone_size: NA

cdr3_nt: TGTGCCAGCAGTAGGGGCTTGGGCAGGGGGCTTTCCTCTAACTATGGCTACACCTTC
cdr3_aa: CASSRGLGRGLSSNYGYTF
j_call: TRBJ1-2
v_call: TRBV11-2
d_call: TRBD1
clone_size: NA

cdr3_nt: TGTGCCAGTAGTATAGGTCCCGACAGTTCCTACGAGCAGTACTTC
cdr3_aa: CASSIGPDSSYEQYF
j_call: TRBJ2-7
v_call: TRBV19
d_call: NA
clone_size: NA

cdr3_nt: TGCGCCAGCAGCTTGGTAGGGGGCGGCACAGATACGCAGTATTTT
cdr3_aa: CASSLVGGGTDTQYF
j_call: TRBJ2-3
v_call: TRBV5-1
d_call: TRBD1
clone_size: NA

cdr3_nt: TGCGCCAGCAGCCAATCAAGGGCCGGGACAGCCTATAATTCACCCCTCCACTTT
cdr3_aa: CASSQSRAGTAYNSPLHF
j_call: TRBJ1-6
v_call: TRBV4-3
d_call: TRBD1
clone_size: NA

cdr3_nt: TGTGCCAGCAGCTTAGGATCCGGGACAGGTTTCAACAATCAGCCCCAGCATTTT
cdr3_aa: CASSLGSGTGFNNQPQHF
j_call: TRBJ1-5
v_call: TRBV7-9
d_call: TRBD1
clone_size: many

cdr3_nt: TGTGCCAGCAGCGATTCGCGGACAGGTCAGCAGTACTTC
cdr3_aa: CASSDSRTGQQYF
j_call: TRBJ2-7
v_call: TRBV7-2
d_call: TRBD1
clone_size: NA

cdr3_nt: TGCGCCAGCAGCCATCCTAGCGGGGGGCCAATCTTAAGCTCCTACAATGAGCAGTTCTTC
cdr3_aa: CASSHPSGGPILSSYNEQFF
j_call: TRBJ2-1
v_call: TRBV4-1
d_call: TRBD2
clone_size: NA

cdr3_nt: TGTGCCAGCAGCCACCCCCCCCAGGGCCCTCCCTACGAGCAGTACTTC
cdr3_aa: CASSHPPQGPPYEQYF
j_call: TRBJ2-7
v_call: TRBV7-2
d_call: NA
clone_size: once

cdr3_nt: TGTGCCAGCAGCTTTTACCGGGACAGGGTTTCCGGGGAGCTGTTTTTT
cdr3_aa: CASSFYRDRVSGELFF
j_call: TRBJ2-2
v_call: TRBV7-9
d_call: TRBD1
clone_size: NA

cdr3_nt: TGTGCCACCAGCAGCCTAGGACTAGCGGGAGTCAACTCCTACAATGAGCAGTTCTTC
cdr3_aa: CATSSLGLAGVNSYNEQFF
j_call: TRBJ2-1
v_call: TRBV15
d_call: TRBD2
clone_size: NA

cdr3_nt: TGTGCCAGCAGCCAAGAGACAGGGCCCAACACTGAAGCTTTCTTT
cdr3_aa: CASSQETGPNTEAFF
j_call: TRBJ1-1
v_call: TRBV16
d_call: TRBD1
clone_size: NA

cdr3_nt: TGTGCCAGCAGTGAAAGGTCAGGGGGCGCGGGGCAGCCCCAGCATTTT
cdr3_aa: CASSERSGGAGQPQHF
j_call: TRBJ1-5
v_call: TRBV2
d_call: TRBD1
clone_size: NA

cdr3_nt: TGTGCCAGCAGTGGTGGCGGGGGGTACAATGAGCAGTTCTTC
cdr3_aa: CASSGGGGYNEQFF
j_call: TRBJ2-1
v_call: TRBV2
d_call: TRBD2
clone_size: NA

cdr3_nt: TGTGCCAGCTCAAAGACTAGCGGACCAAGCACAGATACGCAGTATTTT
cdr3_aa: CASSKTSGPSTDTQYF
j_call: TRBJ2-3
v_call: TRBV18
d_call: TRBD2
clone_size: NA

cdr3_nt: TGTGCCTGGAGTGTCCAGGGGGACTACACCTTC
cdr3_aa: CAWSVQGDYTF
j_call: TRBJ1-2
v_call: TRBV30
d_call: TRBD1
clone_size: NA

cdr3_nt: TGTGCCAGCAGAACCGACTCAGATAGCAATCAGCCCCAGCATTTT
cdr3_aa: CASRTDSDSNQPQHF
j_call: TRBJ1-5
v_call: TRBV6-6
d_call: NA
clone_size: NA

cdr3_nt: TGTGCCAGCAGAACAGAGAACACTGAAGCTTTCTTT
cdr3_aa: CASRTENTEAFF
j_call: TRBJ1-1
v_call: TRBV2
d_call: NA
clone_size: NA

cdr3_nt: TGTGCCAGCAGTGGAGGAGGACAGGGAATTTATAGCAATCAGCCCCAGCATTTT
cdr3_aa: CASSGGGQGIYSNQPQHF
j_call: TRBJ1-5
v_call: TRBV9
d_call: TRBD1
clone_size: NA

cdr3_nt: TGTGCCAGCAGTTTCGGTAGCGGGGCTAGCACAGATACGCAGTATTTT
cdr3_aa: CASSFGSGASTDTQYF
j_call: TRBJ2-3
v_call: TRBV28
d_call: TRBD2
clone_size: NA

cdr3_nt: TGCAGCGTTGGCCAGGGGGGAAATCAGCCCCAGCATTTT
cdr3_aa: CSVGQGGNQPQHF
j_call: TRBJ1-5
v_call: TRBV29-1
d_call: TRBD1
clone_size: NA

cdr3_nt: TGTGCCAGCAGCCCAGGAGGGGGCCGAGGGTATGGCTACACCTTC
cdr3_aa: CASSPGGGRGYGYTF
j_call: TRBJ1-2
v_call: TRBV7-9
d_call: TRBD1
clone_size: NA

cdr3_nt: TGCGCCAGCAGCCAAGAATTAACAGGGTGGGGCACTGAAGCTTTCTTT
cdr3_aa: CASSQELTGWGTEAFF
j_call: TRBJ1-1
v_call: TRBV4-1
d_call: NA
clone_size: NA

cdr3_nt: TGCGCCAGCAGTTCAGGGCCCGGTCAGCCCCAGCATTTT
cdr3_aa: CASSSGPGQPQHF
j_call: TRBJ1-5
v_call: TRBV10-1
d_call: NA
clone_size: NA

cdr3_nt: TGTGCCAGCAGCCCCACCGGGACAGACAATGAGCAGTTCTTC
cdr3_aa: CASSPTGTDNEQFF
j_call: TRBJ2-1
v_call: TRBV9
d_call: TRBD1
clone_size: NA

cdr3_nt: TGTGCCAGCAGTCCAATAACAGGGGGCAATCAGCCCCAGCATTTT
cdr3_aa: CASSPITGGNQPQHF
j_call: TRBJ1-5
v_call: TRBV28
d_call: TRBD1
clone_size: NA

cdr3_nt: TGTGCCACCACCCCTAGAGCCGCTAACTATGGCTACACCTTC
cdr3_aa: CATTPRAANYGYTF
j_call: TRBJ1-2
v_call: TRBV15
d_call: NA
clone_size: NA

cdr3_nt: TGTGCCAGTGGACAGGGGCAGGGGCAGCCCCAGCATTTT
cdr3_aa: CASGQGQGQPQHF
j_call: TRBJ1-5
v_call: TRBV19
d_call: TRBD1
clone_size: NA

cdr3_nt: TGTGCCAGCAGTGGACTTCAGTCACAACTCTTCTATGGCTACACCTTC
cdr3_aa: CASSGLQSQLFYGYTF
j_call: TRBJ1-2
v_call: TRBV2
d_call: NA
clone_size: once

cdr3_nt: TGTGCCAGCAGCTTAGGAGGACAGGGCTACGAGCAGTACTTC
cdr3_aa: CASSLGGQGYEQYF
j_call: TRBJ2-7
v_call: TRBV11-2
d_call: TRBD1
clone_size: NA

cdr3_nt: TGTGCCAGCAGGGTGACAGGGAACACTGAAGCTTTCTTT
cdr3_aa: CASRVTGNTEAFF
j_call: TRBJ1-1
v_call: TRBV25-1
d_call: NA
clone_size: once

cdr3_nt: TGTGCCAGCCGGATGGCGGGAGGAGTGAACGAGCAGTACTTC
cdr3_aa: CASRMAGGVNEQYF
j_call: TRBJ2-7
v_call: TRBV28
d_call: TRBD2
clone_size: NA